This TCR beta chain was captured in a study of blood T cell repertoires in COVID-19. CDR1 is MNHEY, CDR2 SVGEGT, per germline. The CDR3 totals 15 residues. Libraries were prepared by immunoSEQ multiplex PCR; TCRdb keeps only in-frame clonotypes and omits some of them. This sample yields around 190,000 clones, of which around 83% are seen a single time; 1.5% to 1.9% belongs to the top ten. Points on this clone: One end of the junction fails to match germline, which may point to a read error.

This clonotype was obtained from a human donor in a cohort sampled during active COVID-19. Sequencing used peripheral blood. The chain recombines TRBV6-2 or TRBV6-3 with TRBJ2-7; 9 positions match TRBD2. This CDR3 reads CASSFTTSGSFEQYF. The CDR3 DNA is TGTGCCAGCAGTTTCACGACTAGCGGATCCTTCGAGCAGTACTTC.